This T cell receptor (beta chain) was observed in a study of blood T cells in healthy people across ages. Study-wide findings and caveats: Naive and antigen-experienced cells could not be conclusively compared, given unsorted PBMCs. TCR beta diversity, measured per million T cells, fell in a roughly linear way with age.

Isolation per sample recovered at least 7 million PBMCs. The authors ran a second PCR of about 6 to 11 cycles using a sample-barcoded 5' primer and a J-beta primer mix. TCRdb re-derived calls from the 5' RACE reads in MiXCR, one entry per CDR3 protein. The repertoire consists of about 1.6 million distinct CDR3 sequences, with 30% to 40% occurring once and the leading ten covering about 11%. The CDR3 sequence is 14 residues long. Deletions cut 2 bases from V and 8 bases from J, with 15 bases between. CDR1 and CDR2 (germline): SGHTA, FQGNSA. This clonotype was recorded a few times. Its antigen is undetermined.

The clonotype originates from a woman aged 25 to 45 in good health. The sequenced sample consisted of blood. The chain links TRBV7-2 to TRBJ1-2, with D unclear. Here the CDR3 DNA reads TGTGCCAGCAGCTTATTTTTGACGGGAGAGGGCTACACCTTC. Translating it yields CASSLFLTGEGYTF. The full variable domain, with the rest looked up from reference TRBV7-2 and TRBJ1-2, is GAGVSQSPSNKVTEKGKDVELRCDPISGHTALYWYRQSLGQGLEFLIYFQGNSAPDKSGLPSDRFSAERTGGSVSTLTIQRTQQEDSAVYLCASSLFLTGEGYTFGSGTRLTVV.